This T cell receptor (beta chain) was recorded in a study of T cell clones after liver transplantation. Overall study context: In this trial, immunosuppression withdrawal was attempted within 2 years of liver transplant. HCV positivity affected three of eight recipients; the rest lacked autoimmune or viral indications. Without induction therapy, subjects received standard immunosuppression until 12-24 months post-transplant.

About this clone: Antigen specificity is unknown.

The study, taken as a whole, reports: Circulating graft-donor-reactive CD4 TCRbeta sequences fell significantly post-transplant in most of the 8 subjects.

Germline V gene sequence: CDR1 LGHNA, CDR2 YSLEER. Deletions cut 3 bases from V and 5 bases from J, with 18 bases between. The CDR3 has 16 amino acids. The repertoire was sequenced with immunoSEQ multiplex PCR; TCRdb's copy has only in-frame clones and lacks some. The profile shows tens of thousands of clones, 70% to 90% of them singletons. The receptor comes from a human patient who received a liver transplant. Some T cells may be provided by the graft donor. This material consisted of CD4+ T cells from blood, taken at the 22-month timepoint. The V call is TRBV4-3, the J call TRBJ2-3; D ambiguous. Here the CDR3 DNA reads TGCGCCAGCAGCCACCGCCCCGGGCCCTATGGAGATACGCAGTATTTT. This codes for CASSHRPGPYGDTQYF.